Presented here are 30 T cell receptor beta chains from one specimen sequenced in a study of blood T cells in healthy people across ages. Through a sample-barcoded 5' primer and a J-beta primer mix, a second PCR was run for roughly 7 to 12 cycles. TCRdb itself ran the 5' RACE reads through MiXCR, one entry per CDR3 protein. Among 1.5 million to 2 million distinct CDR3 sequences listed, around half were seen once. Sequenced material: blood. Every receptor here comes from a woman between 40 and 55 years old in good health.

Details on this clonotype: Germline and junction disagree at one end, which may indicate a read error. The chain's CDR3 is CASSYGQEYEQYF. The CDR3 nucleotides read TGTGCTAGCAGTTATGGACAGGAGTACGAGCAGTACTTC. The V call is TRBV7-7, the J call TRBJ2-7, with 7 bases aligning to TRBD1. Germline assignment: CDR1 SSHAT and CDR2 FNYEAQ (reference sequence). CDR3 length equals 13 residues.

The chain is built from TRBV3-1 and TRBJ1-3, with D perhaps matching TRBD1 (6 bases). Germline CDR1 LGHDT, CDR2 YNNKEL (reference sequence). The CDR3 is 16 residues long. Trimming stripped 0 bases from V and 7 bases from J, with 16 bases between. The CDR3 nucleotides are TGTGCCAGCAGCCAAGAAATGGGCAGGGGCAGCAACACCATATATTTT. Translated, it gives CASSQEMGRGSNTIYF.

The sample holds one count of this clonotype. This chain connects TRBV6-6 to TRBJ2-7; 7 bases line up with TRBD2. The V segment lost 6 bases and the J segment 1 base; nucleotides outside the gene matches: 9. This CDR3 is built from 15 residues. The germline V gene has CDR1 MNHNY and CDR2 SVGAGI (reference sequence). CDR3 DNA sequence: TGTGCCAGCAGCCCTACGGGGGGAGCTTCCTACGAGCAGTACTTC. This sequence encodes CASSPTGGASYEQYF.

The chain is built from TRBV11-1 and TRBJ2-1; no definite D call. Germline V gene lookup returns CDR1 SGHAT and CDR2 FQDESV (reference sequence). The CDR3 consists of 12 residues. The V gene lost 5 bases and the J gene lost 7 bases, with 9 bases spanning the gap. This CDR3 reads CASSKDGNEQFF. The CDR3 nucleotides read TGTGCCAGCAGCAAAGACGGGAATGAGCAGTTCTTC.

The chain has TRBV7-2 and TRBJ2-1; maybe TRBD2 (5 bases). V was cut by 7 bases and J by 7 bases, with 14 bases left in between. The CDR3 extends over 13 amino acids. CDR1 and CDR2 from the germline V gene are SGHTA and FQGNSA. CDR3 nucleotide sequence: TGTGCCAGCATCCAAAGGGAGAGGAATGAGCAGTTCTTC. It yields the protein CASIQRERNEQFF.

This sequence joins TRBV7-2 and TRBJ2-3; no clear D gene. Germline CDR1 is SGHTA and CDR2 is FQGNSA. The CDR3 length is 14 residues. The V gene lost 1 base and the J gene lost 4 bases, with 9 bases spanning the gap. The CDR3 sequence is CASSLEPIADTQYF. CDR3 in DNA: TGTGCCAGCAGCTTAGAACCCATCGCAGATACGCAGTATTTT. The variable domain in full, completed from reference TRBV7-2 and TRBJ2-3, reads GAGVSQSPSNKVTEKGKDVELRCDPISGHTALYWYRQSLGQGLEFLIYFQGNSAPDKSGLPSDRFSAERTGGSVSTLTIQRTQQEDSAVYLCASSLEPIADTQYFGPGTRLTVL.

The chain carries TRBV2 and TRBJ2-1, with D uncertain. Germline CDR1 reads SNHLY; CDR2 reads FYNNEI. The CDR3 sequence is 13 residues long. Deletions cut 3 bases from V and 6 bases from J, with 9 bases between. This CDR3 is CASSDLQFNEQFF. The CDR3 region has the DNA TGTGCCAGCAGTGACCTACAGTTCAATGAGCAGTTCTTC. The full variable domain, in which reference TRBV2 and TRBJ2-1 provide the parts outside the CDR3, is EPEVTQTPSHQVTQMGQEVILRCVPISNHLYFYWYRQILGQKVEFLVSFYNNEISEKSEIFDDQFSVERPDGSNFTLKIRSTKLEDSAMYFCASSDLQFNEQFFGPGTRLTVL.

The chain joins TRBV5-6 to TRBJ1-1; no firm D call. The CDR3 is 13 residues long. Deletions cut 0 bases from V and 6 bases from J, with 9 bases between. Germline V CDR1 and CDR2: SGHDT, YYEEEE. CDR3 DNA: TGTGCCAGCAGCTTGGGGGGAGGCCCTGAAGCTTTCTTT. This encodes CASSLGGGPEAFF.

The rearrangement joins TRBV20-1 to TRBJ2-7; the match to TRBD1 covers 12 bases. Per the germline V gene, CDR1 is DFQATT and CDR2 is SNEGSKA (reference sequence). This CDR3 has 13 residues. V lost 5 bases and J lost 3; bases outside the gene matches: 2. The CDR3: CSAGTGGLYEQYF. CDR3 DNA: TGCAGTGCTGGGACAGGGGGCCTCTACGAGCAGTACTTC.

This chain links TRBV20-1 with TRBJ2-5, with D perhaps TRBD1 (5 bases). Germline lookup yields CDR1 DFQATT and CDR2 SNEGSKA (reference sequence). The CDR3 has 13 amino acids. With 5 bases removed from V and 3 bases from J, the gap between germline ends came to 13 bases. In nucleotides, the CDR3 is TGCAGTGCTCCCCTTGGGGCCAAAGAGACCCAGTACTTC. Protein: CSAPLGAKETQYF.

In nucleotides, the CDR3 is TGTGCCAGCACCAAGGGGGCTAGCACAGATACGCAGTATTTT. This codes for CASTKGASTDTQYF. The chain combines TRBV6-5 with TRBJ2-3; 7 bases match TRBD1. CDR1 and CDR2 from the germline V gene are MNHEY and SVGAGI. This CDR3 contains 14 residues. Trimming at V came to 7 bases and at J to 0 bases, leaving 4 bases not matched to a gene.

The V gene is TRBV13, the J gene TRBJ1-2, with unresolved D. This CDR3 spans 15 amino acids. Trimming removed 2 bases from V and 2 bases from J, with 12 bases in between. Germline values: CDR1 PRHDT, CDR2 FYEKMQ (reference sequence). The CDR3 loop is CASSLRRAQNYGYTF. CDR3 sequence (DNA): TGTGCCAGCAGCTTACGGAGGGCACAGAACTATGGCTACACCTTC.

This clonotype has a handful of counts. The rearrangement links TRBV20-1 to TRBJ2-4; possibly TRBD1 for D (6 bases). CDR1 and CDR2 from the germline V gene are DFQATT and SNEGSKA (reference sequence). The V end was cut by 6 bases, the J end by 0 bases, with 12 bases between. The CDR3 covers 14 residues. CDR3 bases: TGCAGTGCCGGACAGTTCGTAGCCAAAAACATTCAGTACTTC. This sequence encodes CSAGQFVAKNIQYF.

V usage is TRBV13 and J usage is TRBJ1-6; no clear D gene. Per the germline V gene, CDR1 is PRHDT and CDR2 is FYEKMQ (reference sequence). Deletions cut 5 bases from V and 7 bases from J, with 12 bases between. The CDR3 is 14 amino acids. CDR3 protein: CASSETRQNSPLHF. CDR3 bases: TGTGCCAGCAGCGAGACACGGCAGAATTCACCCCTCCACTTT.

This chain links TRBV20-1 with TRBJ1-2; D is unresolved. The V end lost 5 bases, the J end lost 4 bases, and 14 bases lay between the germline ends. CDR1 is DFQATT and CDR2 is SNEGSKA in the germline V gene (reference sequence). The CDR3 has 13 amino acids. The CDR3 is CSAVHPTGYGYTF. The DNA of the CDR3 is TGCAGTGCTGTTCACCCGACGGGCTATGGCTACACCTTC.

The V call is TRBV4-2, the J call TRBJ1-4; D gene ambiguous. Per the germline V gene, CDR1 is LGHNA and CDR2 is YNFKEQ. This CDR3 region has 14 residues. Trimming took off 6 bases at V and 3 bases at J, with 11 bases between the two ends. This CDR3 is CASSPRGSNEKLFF. Here the CDR3 DNA reads TGTGCCAGCAGTCCTCGGGGTTCTAATGAAAAACTGTTTTTT.

The V gene is TRBV6-2 or TRBV6-3, the J gene TRBJ2-1; D possibly uses TRBD1 or TRBD2 (6 bases each). The V gene's germline CDR1 is MNHEY and CDR2 SVGEGT. V dropped 8 bases and J dropped 1 base, with 12 bases sitting between them. This CDR3 has 14 residues. The CDR3 DNA reads as TGTGCCAGCGGTACGGGGGCTTCCTACAATGAGCAGTTCTTC. It yields the protein CASGTGASYNEQFF.

The chain joins TRBV5-6 to TRBJ2-4; maybe TRBD2 (6 bases). The germline CDR1 and CDR2 sequences are SGHDT and YYEEEE. The CDR3 totals 17 residues. Deletions cut 3 bases from V and 1 base from J, with 17 bases between. CDR3 protein: CASSSGTFEGAKNIQYF. CDR3 DNA: TGTGCCAGCAGCTCCGGGACTTTCGAGGGGGCCAAAAACATTCAGTACTTC.

The V call is TRBV7-2, the J call TRBJ1-2; no reliable D call. Germline CDR1 is SGHTA and CDR2 is FQGNSA. V was shortened by 3 bases and J by 4 bases, with 9 bases between the two germline ends. This CDR3 is built from 13 residues. The CDR3 here is CASSFDAAYGYTF. As DNA, the CDR3 is TGTGCCAGCAGCTTCGACGCAGCCTATGGCTACACCTTC.

This clonotype has more than one count but fewer than ten. The chain recombines TRBV20-1 with TRBJ2-1, with 7 bases matching TRBD1. The germline gives CDR1 DFQATT, CDR2 SNEGSKA (reference sequence). The CDR3 runs to 14 residues. Here the CDR3 reads CRAQRGGKYNEQFF. The CDR3 DNA follows: TGCAGAGCACAGAGAGGGGGCAAGTACAATGAGCAGTTCTTC.

The chain carries TRBV6-5 and TRBJ1-2, with TRBD1 matching over 11 bases. The trim removed 2 bases at V and 6 bases at J, leaving 20 bases unmatched. From germline, CDR1 is MNHEY and CDR2 SVGAGI. This CDR3 region has 20 residues. The CDR3 bases are TGTGCCAGCAGTTACCACCAGGCCAGGACAGGGGGCGATAAACAAGATGGCTACACCTTC. Protein: CASSYHQARTGGDKQDGYTF.

This clonotype was found a few times. The rearrangement uses TRBV29-1 and TRBJ2-7, with D uncertain. CDR1 and CDR2 from the germline V gene are SQVTM and ANQGSEA. CDR3 length: 12 residues. Trimming removed 4 bases at V and 3 bases at J, with 10 bases between. CDR3 amino acids: CSVARSNYEQYF. The CDR3 DNA is TGCAGCGTTGCTCGGAGCAACTACGAGCAGTACTTC.

This clonotype was seen more than once but under ten times. This chain joins TRBV20-1 and TRBJ2-7, with 11 bases lining up with TRBD2. Per germline, CDR1 DFQATT and CDR2 SNEGSKA (reference sequence). V lost 3 bases to trimming and J lost 0 bases; unmatched junction nucleotides: 4. This CDR3 spans 15 amino acids. The DNA of the CDR3 is TGCAGTGCTAGGGAACTAGCGGGGGTCTCCTACGAGCAGTACTTC. Translating gives CSARELAGVSYEQYF.

This clonotype appeared a few times. The chain employs TRBV24-1 and TRBJ1-2; a possible D gene is TRBD1 (6 bases). V was pared by 8 bases and J by 1 base, with 7 bases between. The germline CDR1 and CDR2 sequences are KGHDR and SFDVKD. The CDR3 is made up of 12 amino acids. The CDR3 loop is CATKDSNYGYTF. The CDR3 DNA follows: TGTGCCACCAAGGACAGTAACTATGGCTACACCTTC.

This rearrangement joins TRBV5-1 to TRBJ2-5, with 8 positions matching TRBD2. The J call may be faulty, since TRBJ2-7 better matches the DNA end. CDR3 length: 16 residues. CDR1 is SGHRS, CDR2 YFSETQ, per germline. CDR3 DNA: TGCGCCAGCAGCTTCTCCGGGAGGGTTCCTCAGGACGAGCAGTACTTC. Its translation: CASSFSGRVPQDEQYF.

J is TRBJ2-3 and V is TRBV5-1, with 9 bases that match TRBD1. Germline V gives CDR1 SGHRS, CDR2 YFSETQ. The CDR3 runs 18 residues. Losses at the gene ends were 1 base for V and 1 base for J; bases not matched to a gene: 10. The CDR3 coding sequence is TGCGCCAGCAGCTTGATGGGACAGGGAAATCGGGGCACAGATACGCAGTATTTT. Its translation: CASSLMGQGNRGTDTQYF. The full variable domain, in which reference TRBV5-1 and TRBJ2-3 provide the parts outside the CDR3, is KAGVTQTPRYLIKTRGQQVTLSCSPISGHRSVSWYQQTPGQGLQFLFEYFSETQRNKGNFPGRFSGRQFSNSRSEMNVSTLELGDSALYLCASSLMGQGNRGTDTQYFGPGTRLTVL.

J is TRBJ1-5 and V is TRBV12-3 or TRBV12-4; D is uncertain. The CDR3 length is 14 residues. The germline V and J ends were trimmed by 6 bases and 0 bases, with 9 bases remaining between them. CDR3 sequence (DNA): TGTGCCAGCAGCCGGAGGAATAGCAATCAGCCCCAGCATTTT. Translation: CASSRRNSNQPQHF.

The chain carries TRBV5-1 and TRBJ1-4, with D possibly being TRBD1 (5 bases). CDR1 SGHRS and CDR2 YFSETQ come from the germline V gene. The CDR3 extends over 17 amino acids. V lost 1 base and J 0 bases, leaving 13 bases between the germline ends. CDR3 amino acids: CASSLFGRGSTNEKLFF. CDR3 nucleotide sequence: TGCGCCAGCAGCTTGTTTGGCCGGGGCTCAACTAATGAAAAACTGTTTTTT.

In its sample, this clonotype was seen a few times. The rearrangement uses TRBV7-8 and TRBJ2-4; 7 bases map to TRBD1. The J call could be wrong; TRBJ2-7 is a better fit for the DNA end. The CDR3 spans 16 residues. Germline CDR1 is SGHVS and CDR2 is FQNEAQ. As DNA, the CDR3 is TGTGCCAGCAGCCCCAGAAGTGGGACAGCCGGTGACGAGCAGTACTTC. Amino acids: CASSPRSGTAGDEQYF.

This clonotype showed up just a few times. The genes are TRBV7-9 and TRBJ2-7; 9 nucleotides agree with TRBD2. V was clipped by 5 bases and J by 6 bases; unmatched bases: 8. The germline gives CDR1 SEHNR, CDR2 FQNEAQ (reference sequence). CDR3 length: 14 amino acids. CDR3 sequence (DNA): TGTGCCAGCAGCGCTGTTGTAGCGGGGGTCGAGCAGTACTTC. This encodes CASSAVVAGVEQYF.